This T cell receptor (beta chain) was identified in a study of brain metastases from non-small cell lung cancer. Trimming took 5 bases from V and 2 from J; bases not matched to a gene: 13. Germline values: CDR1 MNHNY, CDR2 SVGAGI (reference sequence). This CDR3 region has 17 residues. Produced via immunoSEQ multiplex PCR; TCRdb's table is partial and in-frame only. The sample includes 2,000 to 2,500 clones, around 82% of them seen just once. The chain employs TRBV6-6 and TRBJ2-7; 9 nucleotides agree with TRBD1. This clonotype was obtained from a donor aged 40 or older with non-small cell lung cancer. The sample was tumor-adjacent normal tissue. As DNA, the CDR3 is TGTGCCAGCAGTCACAAACGACCGGGACAGGGAACCTACGAGCAGTACTTC. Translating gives CASSHKRPGQGTYEQYF.